This record concerns one TCR beta chain sequence. One junction end does not reproduce the germline sequence, and a read error may be involved. The CDR3 totals 18 residues. CDR1 is SEHNR, CDR2 FQNEAQ, per germline (reference sequence). The record originates from a study of cytomegalovirus exposure and HLA in healthy donors. Overall study context: Within an early data release were roughly 83 million unique TCRs drawn from HLA-typed donors. Clustering assigned about 79% of the roughly 380 genotyped donors to the Caucasian-associated ancestry cluster.

Both 60 Vbeta primers and 13 Jbeta primers went into the PCR. Produced via immunoSEQ multiplex PCR; TCRdb's table is partial and in-frame only. The table has 200,000 to 250,000 clones, roughly 80% seen once. V is TRBV7-9 and J is TRBJ2-6; D is perhaps TRBD2 (5 bases). This clonotype was obtained from a man between 40 and 49 years old in good health and CMV-seronegative. Sequenced material: PBMCs. The CDR3 loop is CSSSPQSLFGTGANVLTF. DNA of the CDR3: TGTTCCAGCAGCCCCCAGTCGTTGTTCGGGACTGGGGCCAACGTCCTGACTTTC.